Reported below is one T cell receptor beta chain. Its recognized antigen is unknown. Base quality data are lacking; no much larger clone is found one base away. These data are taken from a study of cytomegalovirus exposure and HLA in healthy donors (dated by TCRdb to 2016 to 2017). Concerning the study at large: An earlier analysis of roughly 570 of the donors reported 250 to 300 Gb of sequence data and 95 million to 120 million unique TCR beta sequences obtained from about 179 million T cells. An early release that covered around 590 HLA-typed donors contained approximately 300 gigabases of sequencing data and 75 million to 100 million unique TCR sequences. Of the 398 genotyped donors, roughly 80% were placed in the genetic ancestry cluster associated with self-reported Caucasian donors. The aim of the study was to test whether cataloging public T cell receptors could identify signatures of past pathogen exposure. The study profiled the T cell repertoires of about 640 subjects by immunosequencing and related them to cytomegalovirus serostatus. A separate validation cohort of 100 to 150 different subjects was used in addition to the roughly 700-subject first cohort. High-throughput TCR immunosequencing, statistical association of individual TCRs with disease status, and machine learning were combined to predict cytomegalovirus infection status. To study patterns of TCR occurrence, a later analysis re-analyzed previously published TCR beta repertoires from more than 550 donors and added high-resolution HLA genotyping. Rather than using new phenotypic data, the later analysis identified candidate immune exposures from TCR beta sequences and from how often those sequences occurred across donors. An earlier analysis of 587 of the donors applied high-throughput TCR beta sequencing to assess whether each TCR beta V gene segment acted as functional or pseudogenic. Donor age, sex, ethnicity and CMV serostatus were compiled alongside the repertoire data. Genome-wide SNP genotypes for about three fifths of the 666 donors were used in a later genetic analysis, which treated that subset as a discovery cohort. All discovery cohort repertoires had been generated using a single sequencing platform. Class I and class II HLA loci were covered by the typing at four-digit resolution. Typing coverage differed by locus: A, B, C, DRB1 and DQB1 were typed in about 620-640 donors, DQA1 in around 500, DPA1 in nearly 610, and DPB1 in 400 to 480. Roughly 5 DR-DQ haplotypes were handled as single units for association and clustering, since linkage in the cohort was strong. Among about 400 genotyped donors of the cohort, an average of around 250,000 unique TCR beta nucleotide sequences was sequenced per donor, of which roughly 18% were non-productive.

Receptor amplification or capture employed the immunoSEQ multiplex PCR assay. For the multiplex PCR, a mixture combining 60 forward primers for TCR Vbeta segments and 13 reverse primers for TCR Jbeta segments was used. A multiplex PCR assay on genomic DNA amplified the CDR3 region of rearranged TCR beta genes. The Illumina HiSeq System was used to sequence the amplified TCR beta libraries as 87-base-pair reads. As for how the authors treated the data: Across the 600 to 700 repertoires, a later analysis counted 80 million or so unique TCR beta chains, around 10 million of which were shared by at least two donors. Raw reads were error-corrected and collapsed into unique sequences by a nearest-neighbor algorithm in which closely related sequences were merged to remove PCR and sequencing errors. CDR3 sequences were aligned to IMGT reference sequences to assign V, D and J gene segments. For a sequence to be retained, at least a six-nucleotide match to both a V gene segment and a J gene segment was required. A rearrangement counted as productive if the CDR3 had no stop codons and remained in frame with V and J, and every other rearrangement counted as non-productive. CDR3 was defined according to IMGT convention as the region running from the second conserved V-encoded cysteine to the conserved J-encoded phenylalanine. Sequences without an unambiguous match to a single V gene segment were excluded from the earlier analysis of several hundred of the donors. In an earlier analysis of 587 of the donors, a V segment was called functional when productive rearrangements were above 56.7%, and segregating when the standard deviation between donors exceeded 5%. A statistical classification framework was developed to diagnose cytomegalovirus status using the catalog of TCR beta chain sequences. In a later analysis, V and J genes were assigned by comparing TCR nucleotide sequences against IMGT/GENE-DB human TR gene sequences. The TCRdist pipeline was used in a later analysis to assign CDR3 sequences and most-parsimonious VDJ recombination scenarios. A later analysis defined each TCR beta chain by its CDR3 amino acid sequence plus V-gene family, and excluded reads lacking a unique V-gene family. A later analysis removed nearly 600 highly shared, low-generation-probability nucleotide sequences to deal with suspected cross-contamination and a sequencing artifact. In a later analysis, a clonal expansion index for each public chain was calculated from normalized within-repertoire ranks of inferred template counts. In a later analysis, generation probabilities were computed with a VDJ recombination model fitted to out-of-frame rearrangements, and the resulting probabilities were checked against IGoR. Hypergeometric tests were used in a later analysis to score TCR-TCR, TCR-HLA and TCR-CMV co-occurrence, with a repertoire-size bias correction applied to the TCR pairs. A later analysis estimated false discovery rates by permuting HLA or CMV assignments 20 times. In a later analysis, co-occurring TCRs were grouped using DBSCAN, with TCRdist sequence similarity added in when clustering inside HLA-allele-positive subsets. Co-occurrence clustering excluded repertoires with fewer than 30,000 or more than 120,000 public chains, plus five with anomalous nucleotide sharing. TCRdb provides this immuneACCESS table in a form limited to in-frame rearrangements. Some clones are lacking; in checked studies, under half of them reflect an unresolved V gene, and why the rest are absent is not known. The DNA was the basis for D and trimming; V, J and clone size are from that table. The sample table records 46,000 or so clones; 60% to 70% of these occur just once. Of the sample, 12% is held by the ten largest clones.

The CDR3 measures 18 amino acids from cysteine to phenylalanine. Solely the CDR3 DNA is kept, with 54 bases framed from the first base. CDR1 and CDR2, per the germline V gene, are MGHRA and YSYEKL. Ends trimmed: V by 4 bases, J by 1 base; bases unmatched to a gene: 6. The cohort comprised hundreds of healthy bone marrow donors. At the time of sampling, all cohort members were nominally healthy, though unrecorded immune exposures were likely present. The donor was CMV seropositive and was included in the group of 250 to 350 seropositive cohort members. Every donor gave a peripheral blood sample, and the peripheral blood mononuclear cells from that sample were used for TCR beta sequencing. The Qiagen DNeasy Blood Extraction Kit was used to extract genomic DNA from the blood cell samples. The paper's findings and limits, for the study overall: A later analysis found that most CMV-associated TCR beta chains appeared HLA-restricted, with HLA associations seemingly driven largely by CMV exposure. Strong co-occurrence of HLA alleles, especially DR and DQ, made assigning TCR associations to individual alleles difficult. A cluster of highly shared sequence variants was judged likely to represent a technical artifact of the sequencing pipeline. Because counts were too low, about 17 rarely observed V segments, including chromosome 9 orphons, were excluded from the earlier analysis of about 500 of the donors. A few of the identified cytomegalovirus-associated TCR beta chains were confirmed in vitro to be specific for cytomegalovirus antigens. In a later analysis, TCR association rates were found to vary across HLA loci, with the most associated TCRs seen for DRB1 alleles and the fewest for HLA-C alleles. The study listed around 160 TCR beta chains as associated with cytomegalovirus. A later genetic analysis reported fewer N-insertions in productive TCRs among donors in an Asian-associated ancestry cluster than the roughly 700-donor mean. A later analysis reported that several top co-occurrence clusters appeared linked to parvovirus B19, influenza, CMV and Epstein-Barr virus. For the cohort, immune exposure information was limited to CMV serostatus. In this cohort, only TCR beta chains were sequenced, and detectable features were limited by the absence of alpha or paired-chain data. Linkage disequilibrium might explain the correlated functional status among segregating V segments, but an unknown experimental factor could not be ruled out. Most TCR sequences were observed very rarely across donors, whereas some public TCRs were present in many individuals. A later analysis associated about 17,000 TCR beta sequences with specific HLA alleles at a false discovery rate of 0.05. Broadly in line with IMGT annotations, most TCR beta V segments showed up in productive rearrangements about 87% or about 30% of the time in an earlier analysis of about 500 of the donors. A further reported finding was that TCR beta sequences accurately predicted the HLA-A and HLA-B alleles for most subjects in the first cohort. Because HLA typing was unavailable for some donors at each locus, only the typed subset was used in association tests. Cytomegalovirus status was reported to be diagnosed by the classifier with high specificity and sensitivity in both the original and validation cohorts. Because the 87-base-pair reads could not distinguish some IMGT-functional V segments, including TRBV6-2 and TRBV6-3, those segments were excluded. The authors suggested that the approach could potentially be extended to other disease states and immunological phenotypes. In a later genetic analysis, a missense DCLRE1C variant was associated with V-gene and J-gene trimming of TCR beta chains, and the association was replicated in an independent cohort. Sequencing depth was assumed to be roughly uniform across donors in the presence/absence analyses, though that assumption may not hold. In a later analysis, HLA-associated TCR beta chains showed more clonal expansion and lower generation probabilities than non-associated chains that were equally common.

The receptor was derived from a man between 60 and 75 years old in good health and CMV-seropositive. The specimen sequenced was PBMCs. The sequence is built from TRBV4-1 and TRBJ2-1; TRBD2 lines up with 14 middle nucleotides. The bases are TGCGCCAGCAGCCCCGGGACTAGCGGGAGAGGTTCCTACAATGAGCAGTTCTTC. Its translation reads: CASSPGTSGRGSYNEQFF.